Listed below are T cell receptor beta chains from one sample, sequenced in a study of PD-1 blockade in classical Hodgkin lymphoma. Repertoires were generated with immunoSEQ multiplex PCR, while TCRdb's copy carries only in-frame clones and drops some. The repertoire holds tens of thousands of clones, with more than 70% as singletons. Sequences were derived from peripheral blood mononuclear cells (PBMCs), sampled before the fourth cycle of nivolumab. These receptors came from a human donor with classical Hodgkin lymphoma. The CDR3 runs from the conserved cysteine through the conserved F or W. Fields, in order: V gene, D gene, J gene, clone size, CDR3 DNA, CDR3 protein. D genes are given only for firm matches. The size of a clone is reported for some rows only, either as once, few or many, or as a class for expanded clones.

v_gene: TRBV18; d_gene: TRBD2; j_gene: TRBJ2-1; abundance: .; CDR3nt: TGTGCCAGCTCAATACTAGCGGACCGCTACAATGAGCAGTTCTTC; CDR3aa: CASSILADRYNEQFF
v_gene: TRBV6-5; d_gene: TRBD1; j_gene: TRBJ1-3; abundance: .; CDR3nt: TGTGCCAGCGGGACAGTTGCCTCTGGAAACACCATATATTTT; CDR3aa: CASGTVASGNTIYF
v_gene: TRBV9; d_gene: .; j_gene: TRBJ1-6; abundance: few; CDR3nt: TGTGCCAGCAGCACCCTCCGTTCACCCCTCCACTTT; CDR3aa: CASSTLRSPLHF
v_gene: TRBV4-2; d_gene: TRBD2; j_gene: TRBJ2-1; abundance: .; CDR3nt: TGTGCCAGCAGCGCCCTAGCGGGAGGGGACAATGAGCAGTTCTTC; CDR3aa: CASSALAGGDNEQFF
v_gene: TRBV6-5; d_gene: .; j_gene: TRBJ2-7; abundance: few; CDR3nt: TGTGCCAGCAGTTACCCAGGGTCCCCCTACGAGCAGTACTTC; CDR3aa: CASSYPGSPYEQYF
v_gene: TRBV7-9; d_gene: .; j_gene: TRBJ1-1; abundance: .; CDR3nt: TGTGCCAGCAGCTTGGCAGGGCTTGAAGCTTTCTTT; CDR3aa: CASSLAGLEAFF
v_gene: TRBV7-6; d_gene: .; j_gene: TRBJ1-5; abundance: .; CDR3nt: TGTGCCAGCAGCTTAGTCGGACAGAACAATCAGCCCCAGCATTTT; CDR3aa: CASSLVGQNNQPQHF
v_gene: TRBV23-1; d_gene: .; j_gene: TRBJ2-3; abundance: .; CDR3nt: TGCGCCAGCAGTCAATCGAATTCCCAAGCCCCCACAGATACGCAGTATTTT; CDR3aa: CASSQSNSQAPTDTQYF
v_gene: TRBV18; d_gene: TRBD2; j_gene: TRBJ2-7; abundance: .; CDR3nt: TGTGCCAGCTCACCGCTCAGCGGGAGGGTCCGCGAGCAGTACTTC; CDR3aa: CASSPLSGRVREQYF
v_gene: TRBV5-1; d_gene: TRBD1; j_gene: TRBJ2-5; abundance: .; CDR3nt: TGCGCCAGCAGCTTGGGCACAGGGGTAGAGACCCAGTACTTC; CDR3aa: CASSLGTGVETQYF
v_gene: TRBV6-5; d_gene: TRBD1; j_gene: TRBJ1-5; abundance: .; CDR3nt: TGTGCCAGCAGTACCGGGACAGGGGGAGATCAGCCCCAGCATTTT; CDR3aa: CASSTGTGGDQPQHF
v_gene: TRBV10-3; d_gene: TRBD2; j_gene: TRBJ2-1; abundance: .; CDR3nt: TGTGCCATCACCCTAGCGGGAGGGAGTGAGCAGTTCTTC; CDR3aa: CAITLAGGSEQFF
v_gene: TRBV13; d_gene: .; j_gene: TRBJ2-5; abundance: .; CDR3nt: TGTGCCAGCAGCTTCGTTAGCGGAAGTCAAGAGACCCAGTACTTC; CDR3aa: CASSFVSGSQETQYF
v_gene: TRBV19; d_gene: TRBD1; j_gene: TRBJ2-7; abundance: .; CDR3nt: TGTGCCAGTAGTATTTCGGTCCGGGACAGGGCTGTCGAGCAGTACTTC; CDR3aa: CASSISVRDRAVEQYF
v_gene: TRBV7-9; d_gene: .; j_gene: TRBJ2-5; abundance: .; CDR3nt: TGTGCCAGCAGCCCGCACGTAGAGACCCAGTACTTC; CDR3aa: CASSPHVETQYF